This T cell receptor beta chain is drawn from a study of shared clonotypes between healthy human individuals. Trimming left V 0 bases short and J 3 bases short, with 3 bases between. CDR3 size: 13 residues. CDR1 and CDR2 from the germline V gene are LGHNA and YNFKEQ. TCRdb keeps only in-frame clones here, not all; method: immunoSEQ multiplex PCR. The sample lists millions of clones; just over 90% were seen once. This chain joins TRBV4-2 and TRBJ1-5, with D hard to call. The sequencing sample was made of naive CD4+ T cells from PBMCs. Subset noted: CD45RA+ positively selected. The TCR originated in a man in his late teens or twenties in good health. Some clones in this sample may be carry-over from other donors' samples. CDR3 DNA: TGTGCCAGCAGCCAAGATACCAATCAGCCCCAGCATTTT. Its protein is CASSQDTNQPQHF.